Detailed here is one T cell receptor beta chain. This receptor's antigen is unknown. Base qualities are not provided; no much larger clone lies one nucleotide away. The immunoSEQ Assay, a bias-controlled multiplex PCR, was used to amplify TCRbeta CDR3 regions from genomic DNA. The paper's data handling went like this. The number of nucleated cells in each sample was estimated by amplification of reference gene primers within the assay. To quantify the absolute abundance of each unique TCRbeta CDR3 rearrangement, sequence reads were collapsed and filtered. For each sample, productive Simpson clonality was calculated as the square root of Simpson's diversity index over productive rearrangements. Sourced from immuneACCESS, this table was stored by TCRdb with only in-frame sequences that have V and J called. A share of the clones is absent; for the studies checked, an unresolved V gene accounts for under half, and the remainder has no known explanation. V and J calls and clone size are those listed in that table; D and trimming were worked out from the DNA. The table for this sample lists about 200,000 clones; about 82% of them were counted only once. The top ten clonotypes cover 5% to 7% of the sample.

CDR3 length: 15 amino acids, cysteine to phenylalanine. Only the CDR3 DNA is retained, 45 bases long and in frame from the first base. CDR1 and CDR2 are drawn from the germline V gene: SGHRS, YFSETQ. Relative to germline, V is missing 1 base and J is missing 9 bases, with 5 bases of the junction outside any gene match. Participants in the prospective study were aged about 18 to 95 years, lived in about two dozen United States geographic areas, and enrolled through a virtual design. In the prospective study, cohorts were assigned on the basis of participant-reported clinical history obtained from a screening survey and a study questionnaire. In the prospective study, whole blood, serum and a nasopharyngeal or oropharyngeal swab were collected from each participant by mobile phlebotomists. Prospective study participants could optionally give additional blood draws and questionnaires over an approximately two-month period. Blood samples from the prospective study were shipped frozen or at room temperature prior to DNA extraction.

This entry is derived from a study of blood T cell repertoires in COVID-19 (dated by TCRdb to 2019 to 2021). At the level of the whole study: Samples from collaborators originated in the United States, Italy and Spain and spanned both the acute and convalescent phases of COVID-19. Where HLA class I and class II types were available, the types were taken from metadata supplied by the sample provider, not from assay-based typing. Nearly every sample came with metadata listing a de-identified subject ID, COVID-19 status, age in years and sex. Subjects who had been exposed to COVID-19, were actively infected with it, or had recovered from it provided the deeply sampled blood TCRbeta repertoires that made up the dataset. The material from the prospective study consisted of cDNA or gDNA derived from T cells, B-cell-depleted T cells, or PBMCs. The repertoires were made available in a free public database intended to serve as a resource for research on the immune response to SARS-CoV-2. The samples were drawn from the first 160 participants of the ongoing ImmuneRACE study and from about 1,200 subjects provided by 6 global collaborators.

Points the paper makes about the study in general: The amount of clinical and demographic metadata varied by source and participant and was provided uncurated.

The source material was PBMCs or T cells enriched from blood (not recorded which). The origin of this receptor is a man aged 35 to 55 with acute COVID-19. The sequence is built from TRBV5-1 and TRBJ1-6, with 9 bases matching TRBD1. The CDR3 protein: CASSLMGQGGSPLHF. In nucleotide form, the sequence is TGCGCCAGCAGCTTGATGGGACAGGGAGGTTCACCCCTCCACTTT.